These 32 T cell receptor beta chains were sequenced from one sample in a study of blood T cell repertoires in COVID-19. The table came from immunoSEQ multiplex PCR; TCRdb's copy has only in-frame clones and leaves some out. The sample shows over 95,000 clones, approximately 84% of them seen only once. The specimen sequenced was peripheral blood. These receptors originate from a man aged 50-60 years with acute or convalescent COVID-19.

This clone was counted between two and nine times. This sample also contains other DNA sequences that code for the same CDR3. The CDR3 nucleotides read TGTGCCAGCAGGTTGGGGAGGAACACTGAAGCTTTCTTT. Protein: CASRLGRNTEAFF. The rearrangement uses TRBV27 and TRBJ1-1, with D hard to call. Germline assignment: CDR1 MNHEY and CDR2 SMNVEV (reference sequence). The V and J ends lost 6 bases and 1 base respectively, with 9 bases between them. The CDR3 spans 13 residues.

This clone was observed a few times. The chain uses TRBV18 and TRBJ1-2; 9 nucleotides agree with TRBD1. Germline-derived CDR1 and CDR2 are KGHSH and LQKENI. The junction had 13 bases not matched to a gene; V was cut back by 2 bases and J by 0 bases. The CDR3 is 19 amino acids. The CDR3 nucleotides read TGTGCCAGCTCACCAATTAGGACAGGGGACCGACCAGCTAACTATGGCTACACCTTC. Protein: CASSPIRTGDRPANYGYTF.

This chain joins TRBV19 and TRBJ1-1, with D unresolved. CDR1 LNHDA and CDR2 SQIVND come from the germline V gene (reference sequence). The V gene lost 1 base and the J gene lost 9 bases, with 9 bases spanning the gap. This CDR3 contains 12 residues. CDR3 amino acids: CASSIGTGKAFF. CDR3 in DNA: TGTGCCAGTAGTATAGGAACGGGGAAAGCTTTCTTT.

The V gene is TRBV12-3 or TRBV12-4, the J gene TRBJ1-2, with D hard to call. The CDR3 loop spans 10 amino acids. V was clipped by 6 bases and J by 6 bases, with 5 bases between them. CDR3: CASSIDGYTF. CDR3 coding DNA: TGTGCCAGCAGCATAGATGGCTACACCTTC.

V usage is TRBV1 and J usage is TRBJ2-1; the D call of TRBD2 is as the table states it, not checked on the DNA. TRBV1 is an annotated pseudogene. CDR3 size: 10 residues. CDR3 region: CTSSLRVRFF. As DNA, the CDR3 is TGCACCAGCAGCTTGAGGGTAAGGTTCTTC.

V usage is TRBV21-1 and J usage is TRBJ1-5; the D call TRBD1 from the table was never checked on the DNA. TRBV21-1 is deemed a pseudogene. The CDR3 length is 18 residues. The CDR3 nucleotides read TGTGCCAGCACCCAAGGGCGCCAGGGCCTTTATAGCAATCAGCCCCAGCATTTT. Translated: CASTQGRQGLYSNQPQHF.

The J gene is TRBJ2-3, the V gene TRBV4-1; the match to TRBD2 covers 10 bases. With V trimmed by 5 bases and J by 2 bases, 10 bases remained unmatched. This CDR3 is 17 amino acids long. The germline V gene encodes CDR1 MGHRA and CDR2 YSYEKL. In nucleotides, the CDR3 is TGCGCCAGCAGCACAAAGGGCCTAGCGGGGGACACAGATACGCAGTATTTT. Protein sequence: CASSTKGLAGDTDTQYF.

The V gene is TRBV6-1, the J gene TRBJ1-5, with TRBD1 matching over 7 bases. The CDR3 spans 13 residues. V lost 3 bases, J lost 10 bases, and 6 bases stayed unmatched. Germline V gene data show CDR1 as MNHNS and CDR2 as SASEGT. CDR3 nucleotide sequence: TGTGCCAGCAGTGATAGTACAGGGGATCCCCAGCATTTT. It yields the protein CASSDSTGDPQHF.

The V call is TRBV10-3, the J call TRBJ2-2; TRBD1 agrees at 10 bases. The germline V gene encodes CDR1 ENHRY and CDR2 SYGVKD. CDR3 length: 17 amino acids. Losses at the gene ends were 2 bases for V and 4 bases for J; bases not matched to a gene: 7. CDR3 protein: CAISEATGGAGTGELFF. CDR3 nucleotide sequence: TGTGCCATCAGTGAGGCGACAGGGGGCGCGGGCACCGGGGAGCTGTTTTTT.

The CDR3 DNA reads as TGTGCCAGCAGCCCCACGACAGGGATGAATGGCTACACCTTC. Protein: CASSPTTGMNGYTF. The chain is built from TRBV7-2 and TRBJ1-2, with TRBD1 identical over 7 bases. V dropped 5 bases and J dropped 6; count of bases not matched to a gene: 9. This CDR3 spans 14 amino acids. CDR1 is SGHTA, CDR2 FQGNSA, per germline.

V usage is TRBV9 and J usage is TRBJ2-1; 10 bases align to TRBD1. The CDR3 extends over 15 amino acids. J lost 10 bases, V lost 1 base, and 8 bases had no gene match. Germline values: CDR1 SGDLS, CDR2 YYNGEE. The CDR3 DNA reads TGTGCCAGCAGCGTAAAATCGACAGGGGGCAGGGAGCAGTTCTTC. It is translated as CASSVKSTGGREQFF.

With respect to this clone: The same CDR3 arises from other DNA sequences in this sample as well. The chain links TRBV12-3 or TRBV12-4 to TRBJ1-2; D is uncertain. Deletions cut 4 bases from V and 4 bases from J, with 4 bases between. The CDR3 consists of 11 residues. The CDR3 coding sequence is TGTGCCAGCAGTTCAGGCTATGGCTACACCTTC. This encodes CASSSGYGYTF.

The rearrangement uses TRBV2 and TRBJ2-4, with 11 nucleotides matching TRBD1. CDR1 SNHLY and CDR2 FYNNEI come from the germline V gene. This CDR3 spans 16 amino acids. Trimming removed 4 bases from V and 6 bases from J; junction bases left unmatched: 8. The chain's CDR3 is CASSAGQGASGNIQYF. In DNA form, the CDR3 reads TGTGCCAGCAGTGCCGGACAGGGGGCATCGGGAAACATTCAGTACTTC.

This rearrangement joins TRBV28 to TRBJ2-2; 7 bases align to TRBD1. In germline, CDR1 is MDHEN, CDR2 SYDVKM. V shed 7 bases, J shed 6 bases, and the junction held 8 bases outside the gene matches. CDR3 length equals 14 residues. The CDR3: CASKRGGDAGELFF. The CDR3 region has the DNA TGTGCCAGCAAGAGAGGGGGCGATGCCGGGGAGCTGTTTTTT.

The chain couples TRBV5-1 to TRBJ1-2; D unclear. The CDR3 spans 13 residues. CDR1 is SGHRS, CDR2 YFSETQ, per germline. Deletions cut 0 bases from V and 7 bases from J, with 10 bases between. CDR3: CASSLGSLGGYTF. Written as DNA, the CDR3 is TGCGCCAGCAGCTTGGGGAGCTTGGGTGGCTACACCTTC.

This sequence joins TRBV6-5 and TRBJ2-1; TRBD2 might be the D (5 bases). The CDR3 is 13 amino acids. Germline V gene data show CDR1 as MNHEY and CDR2 as SVGAGI. Trimming removed 7 bases from V and 2 bases from J, with 9 bases in between. CDR3 coding DNA: TGTGCCAGCACTCGGGGTCCCTACAATGAGCAGTTCTTC. Encoded protein: CASTRGPYNEQFF.

The V call is TRBV6-5, the J call TRBJ2-1; D gene unclear. The CDR3 contains 14 residues. CDR1 and CDR2 (germline): MNHEY, SVGAGI. With 5 bases removed from V and 6 bases from J, the gap between germline ends came to 14 bases. The CDR3 DNA reads TGTGCCAGCAGTCCACGCCGCAAAGCCAATGAGCAGTTCTTC. Protein product: CASSPRRKANEQFF.

On this clone: At the DNA level, this CDR3 is encoded by other sequences in the same sample as well. CDR3 bases: TGTGCCAGCAGCGTAGACAGAAACTATGGCTACACCTTC. Residues: CASSVDRNYGYTF. The chain recombines TRBV9 with TRBJ1-2; D gene unclear. This CDR3 contains 13 residues. Germline CDR1 is SGDLS and CDR2 is YYNGEE. V was shortened by 0 bases and J by 2 bases, with 5 bases between the two germline ends. Full variable domain (outside the CDR3, taken from reference TRBV9 and TRBJ1-2): DSGVTQTPKHLITATGQRVTLRCSPRSGDLSVYWYQQSLDQGLQFLIQYYNGEERAKGNILERFSAQQFPDLHSELNLSSLELGDSALYFCASSVDRNYGYTFGSGTRLTVV.

This sequence joins TRBV30 and TRBJ1-4; D gene uncertain. Trimming pared 4 bases from V and 5 bases from J, leaving 23 bases between. This CDR3 has 17 amino acids. Germline V CDR1 and CDR2: GTSNPN, SVGIG (reference sequence). This CDR3 reads CAWNHPRSAGSNEKLFF. DNA of the CDR3: TGTGCCTGGAACCACCCGCGCTCGGCAGGCTCGAATGAAAAACTGTTTTTT.

The rearrangement joins TRBV10-3 to TRBJ2-3; 8 bases agree with TRBD1. Unmatched junction bases numbered 4, after V lost 0 bases and J lost 2 bases. Germline values: CDR1 ENHRY, CDR2 SYGVKD. There are 16 residues in the CDR3. DNA for the CDR3: TGTGCCATCAGTGAGTCGACAGGGGAATTCACAGATACGCAGTATTTT. Amino acids: CAISESTGEFTDTQYF.

The chain couples TRBV6-2 or TRBV6-3 to TRBJ1-5; 9 nucleotides line up with TRBD1. Germline V CDR1 and CDR2: MNHEY, SVGEGT. V lost 2 bases to trimming and J lost 4 bases; unmatched junction nucleotides: 3. There are 15 residues in the CDR3. The DNA for the CDR3 is TGTGCCAGCAGTTACGGGACAGGGAGGAATCAGCCCCAGCATTTT. Protein sequence: CASSYGTGRNQPQHF.

The chain couples TRBV7-2 to TRBJ2-7; a possible D gene is TRBD2 (5 bases). V shed 1 base and J shed 6 bases, with 13 bases lying between them. Germline V CDR1 and CDR2: SGHTA, FQGNSA. CDR3 length: 14 amino acids. The CDR3 reads CASSLVGKSGEQYF. For the CDR3, the DNA is TGTGCCAGCAGCTTAGTCGGGAAATCGGGCGAGCAGTACTTC.

Here the CDR3 DNA reads TGTGCCAGCAGTTCTCAGTCCCGGGACAGGCTAAATCAGCCCCAGCATTTT. It codes for CASSSQSRDRLNQPQHF. The chain couples TRBV27 to TRBJ1-5; 8 nucleotides align to TRBD1. The trim removed 4 bases at V and 4 bases at J, leaving 12 bases unmatched. Per the germline V gene, CDR1 is MNHEY and CDR2 is SMNVEV (reference sequence). This CDR3 is 17 amino acids long.

The rearrangement joins TRBV3-1 (or the pseudogene TRBV3-2) to TRBJ1-1, with unresolved D. The CDR3 runs 14 residues. V was trimmed by 4 bases and J by 10 bases, leaving 19 bases between them. CDR1 and CDR2 (germline): LGHDT, YNNKEL (reference sequence). CDR3 region: CASSPQAFRVGAFF. CDR3 coding DNA: TGTGCCAGCAGCCCCCAGGCCTTTAGAGTGGGAGCTTTCTTT.

This chain's CDR3 is CASRGTVYNEKLFF. CDR3 bases: TGTGCCAGCAGAGGGACAGTCTACAATGAAAAACTGTTTTTT. The J gene is TRBJ1-4, the V gene TRBV6-5; 7 positions agree with TRBD1. This CDR3 contains 14 residues. Trimming took 6 bases from V and 5 from J; bases not matched to a gene: 6. From germline, CDR1 is MNHEY and CDR2 SVGAGI.

This clone was detected only once. The chain links TRBV12-2 to TRBJ2-7; the DNA was not used to check the table's D call, TRBD1. TRBV12-2 is a known pseudogene. This CDR3 spans 18 amino acids. CDR3 bases: TGTGCAAGTCGCTTTCCCTTCCTACCAGGTCGACCCCCCTACGAGCAGTACTTC. It yields the protein CASRFPFLPGRPPYEQYF.

The table lists this clone with a few counts. Other DNA sequences in the same sample also yield this CDR3. The CDR3 sequence is CASSVAVNTEAFF. As DNA, the CDR3 is TGTGCCAGCAGCGTAGCGGTGAACACTGAAGCTTTCTTT. The gene calls are TRBV9 and TRBJ1-1; no definite D call. CDR1 is SGDLS and CDR2 is YYNGEE in the germline V gene. The CDR3 extends over 13 amino acids. Trimming took off 0 bases at V and 0 bases at J, with 3 bases between the two ends.

The chain is built from TRBV4-2 and TRBJ1-2, with a possible D match to TRBD1 (6 bases). The CDR3 spans 15 residues. CDR1 is LGHNA and CDR2 is YNFKEQ in the germline V gene. The V end lost 4 bases, the J end lost 4 bases, and 16 bases lay between the germline ends. The CDR3 DNA is TGTGCCAGCAGCCCCGGGGGGGGGCTTGTCTATGGCTACACCTTC. Translating it yields CASSPGGGLVYGYTF.

The table lists this clone with a few counts. The V call is TRBV19, the J call TRBJ1-4; no clear D. Germline V lookup: CDR1 LNHDA, CDR2 SQIVND (reference sequence). Between the trimmed V and J ends, which lost 1 base and 8 bases, there was a span of 20 bases. The CDR3 covers 17 residues. The CDR3 DNA is TGTGCCAGTAGTATAGTGAGGAGTACGGGCGCGGGGGAAAAACTGTTTTTT. It translates to CASSIVRSTGAGEKLFF.

DNA of the CDR3: TGTGCCAGCAGACCGGGAACAGGGGGCTACACCTTC. Translating gives CASRPGTGGYTF. The rearrangement joins TRBV6-5 to TRBJ1-2; perhaps TRBD1 as D (6 bases). Germline CDR1 MNHEY, CDR2 SVGAGI. Trimming removed 6 bases at V and 8 bases at J, with 13 bases between. The CDR3 is 12 residues long.

J is TRBJ1-6 and V is TRBV19; the D gene is possibly TRBD1 (5 bases). V was clipped by 3 bases and J by 8 bases, with 11 bases between them. The CDR3 consists of 14 residues. Germline loops: CDR1 LNHDA, CDR2 SQIVND (reference sequence). CDR3 sequence reads: CASSISGQYSPLHF. CDR3 sequence (DNA): TGTGCCAGTAGTATCTCAGGGCAATATTCACCCCTCCACTTT.

The chain has TRBV5-1 and TRBJ1-1; a weak D match, TRBD1 (5 bases). This CDR3 is 13 amino acids long. The V gene's germline CDR1 is SGHRS and CDR2 YFSETQ. V lost 10 bases to trimming and J lost 3 bases, with 16 bases between them. CDR3 region: CAARRGWDTEAFF. The CDR3 nucleotides are TGCGCCGCCCGGCGGGGGTGGGACACTGAAGCTTTCTTT.